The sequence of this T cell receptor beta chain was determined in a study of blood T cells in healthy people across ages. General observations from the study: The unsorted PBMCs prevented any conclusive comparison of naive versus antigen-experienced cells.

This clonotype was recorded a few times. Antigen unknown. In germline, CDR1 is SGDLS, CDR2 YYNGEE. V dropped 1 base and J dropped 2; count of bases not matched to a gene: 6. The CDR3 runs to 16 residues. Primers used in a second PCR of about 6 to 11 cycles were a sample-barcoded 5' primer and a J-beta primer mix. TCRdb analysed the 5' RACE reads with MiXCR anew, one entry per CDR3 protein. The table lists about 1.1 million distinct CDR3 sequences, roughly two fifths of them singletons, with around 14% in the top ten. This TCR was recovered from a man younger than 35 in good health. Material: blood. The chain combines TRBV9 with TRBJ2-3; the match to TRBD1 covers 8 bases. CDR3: CASSVFRDRNTDTQYF. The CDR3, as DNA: TGTGCCAGCAGCGTATTCCGGGACAGGAACACAGATACGCAGTATTTT.